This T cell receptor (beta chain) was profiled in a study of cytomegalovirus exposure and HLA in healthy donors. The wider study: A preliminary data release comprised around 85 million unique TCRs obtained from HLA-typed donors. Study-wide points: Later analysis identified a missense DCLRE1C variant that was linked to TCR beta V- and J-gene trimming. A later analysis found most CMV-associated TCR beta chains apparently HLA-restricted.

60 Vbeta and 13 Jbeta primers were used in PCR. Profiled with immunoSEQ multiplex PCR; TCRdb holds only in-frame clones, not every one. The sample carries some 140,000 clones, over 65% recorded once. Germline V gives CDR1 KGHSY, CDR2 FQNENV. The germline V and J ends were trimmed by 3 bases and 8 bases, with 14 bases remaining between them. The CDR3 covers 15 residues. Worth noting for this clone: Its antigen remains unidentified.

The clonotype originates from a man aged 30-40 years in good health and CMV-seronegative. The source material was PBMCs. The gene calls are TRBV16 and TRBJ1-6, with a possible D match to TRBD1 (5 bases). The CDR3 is CASSQTGTGDSPLHF. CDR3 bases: TGTGCCAGCAGCCAGACCGGGACGGGGGATTCACCCCTCCACTTT.